This is a list of T cell receptor beta chains from one sample in a study of cytomegalovirus exposure and HLA in healthy donors. Profiled with immunoSEQ multiplex PCR; TCRdb holds only in-frame clones, not every one. The data hold some 120,000 clones, with about 78% observed a single time. The material sequenced was PBMCs. The receptors were gathered from a man between 25 and 39 years old in good health and CMV-seronegative. Both conserved end residues are part of each CDR3. D genes are given only for firm matches. Only some rows state a clone size, as once, few, many or a class for expanded clones.

j_call clone_size v_call d_call cdr3_aa cdr3_nt
TRBJ2-1 once TRBV5-1 TRBD2 CASKAGGRNEQFF TGCGCCAGCAAGGCGGGGGGGAGGAATGAGCAGTTCTTC
TRBJ1-6 once TRBV21-1 - CASGGTGMSSPLHF TGTGCCAGCGGGGGGACAGGGATGAGTTCTCCCCTCCACTTT
TRBJ1-5 - TRBV10-3 - CAISVGLSNQPQHF TGTGCCATCAGTGTTGGACTTAGCAATCAGCCCCAGCATTTT
TRBJ2-1 - TRBV5-4 - CATRGRGHNEQFF TGTGCCACCCGGGGCAGGGGTCACAATGAGCAGTTCTTC
TRBJ2-2 - TRBV28 TRBD1 CASSLPTGGRSGELFF TGTGCCAGCAGTTTGCCAACAGGGGGTCGGTCCGGGGAGCTGTTTTTT
TRBJ2-1 - TRBV29-1 - CSVEDRKLWTVNEQFF TGCAGCGTTGAAGATCGCAAATTATGGACAGTCAATGAGCAGTTCTTC
TRBJ2-2 - TRBV19 TRBD1 CASSIARGYTGELFF TGTGCCAGTAGTATAGCCAGGGGGTACACCGGGGAGCTGTTTTTT
TRBJ2-3 - TRBV7-5 - CARSLGQRTADTQYF TGTGCCAGAAGCCTCGGGCAGCGGACGGCAGATACGCAGTATTTT
TRBJ1-1 few TRBV5-6 - CASSGGSELNTEAFF TGTGCCAGCAGTGGCGGTTCAGAACTGAACACTGAAGCTTTCTTT
TRBJ1-1 - TRBV5-1 - CASSLGQDTEAFF TGCGCCAGCAGCTTGGGACAGGACACTGAAGCTTTCTTT
TRBJ2-7 - TRBV6-5 - CASSYYRAAYEQYF TGTGCCAGCAGTTACTACAGGGCGGCCTACGAGCAGTACTTC
TRBJ2-3 - TRBV5-6 - CASSLLRQLDTQYF TGTGCCAGCAGCTTGCTTAGACAGCTAGATACGCAGTATTTT
TRBJ2-3 - TRBV11-3 - CASSPLKDTQYF TGTGCCAGCAGCCCCCTTAAAGATACGCAGTATTTT
TRBJ1-3 - TRBV9 TRBD1 CVSSTEARGPSGNTIYF TGTGTCAGCAGCACAGAGGCCAGGGGGCCCTCTGGAAACACCATATATTTT
TRBJ2-1 - TRBV7-2 TRBD1 CASSPQTGTDEQFF TGTGCCAGCAGCCCACAGACAGGGACGGATGAGCAGTTCTTC
TRBJ2-1 once TRBV20-1 - CSASWGVEQFF TGCAGTGCTAGTTGGGGGGTTGAGCAGTTCTTC
TRBJ2-5 - TRBV5-1 TRBD1 CASTDAGTGYDTQYF TGCGCCAGCACCGACGCGGGGACAGGGTACGATACCCAGTACTTC
TRBJ1-2 - TRBV30 - CAWSFWQRRGGYTF TGTGCCTGGAGTTTCTGGCAGCGGAGGGGTGGCTACACCTTC
TRBJ2-7 once TRBV4-3 - CASSQERGHEQYF TGCGCCAGCAGCCAAGAAAGGGGCCACGAGCAGTACTTC
TRBJ1-2 few TRBV4-1 - CASSHPGRVHGYTF TGCGCCAGCAGCCACCCCGGCAGGGTTCATGGCTACACCTTC
TRBJ1-2 - TRBV14 TRBD1 CASSQGPGGDYGYTF TGTGCCAGCAGCCAAGGGCCAGGGGGCGACTATGGCTACACCTTC
TRBJ2-7 - TRBV4-3 TRBD2 CASSQGTSGGVLYEQYF TGCGCCAGCAGCCAGGGGACTAGCGGGGGGGTTCTCTACGAGCAGTACTTC
TRBJ2-7 - TRBV27 TRBD1 CASQRTGEDEQYF TGTGCCAGCCAAAGGACAGGGGAGGACGAGCAGTACTTC
TRBJ1-6 once TRBV11-1 - CASSLVPRDWANSPLHF TGTGCCAGCAGCTTAGTCCCGAGGGACTGGGCTAATTCACCCCTCCACTTT
TRBJ2-3 - TRBV7-2 - CASSLGLGYTDTQYF TGTGCCAGCAGCTTAGGACTCGGATACACAGATACGCAGTATTTT
TRBJ1-1 - TRBV4-1 - CASSHAQRRQEAFF TGCGCCAGCAGCCACGCTCAGCGACGGCAAGAAGCTTTCTTT
TRBJ2-1 - TRBV7-2 - CASSSDRGSYNEQFF TGTGCCAGCAGCTCGGACCGGGGCTCCTACAATGAGCAGTTCTTC
TRBJ2-7 few TRBV6-1 - CATDHEGSFDEQYF TGTGCCACCGATCATGAGGGTAGTTTCGACGAGCAGTACTTC